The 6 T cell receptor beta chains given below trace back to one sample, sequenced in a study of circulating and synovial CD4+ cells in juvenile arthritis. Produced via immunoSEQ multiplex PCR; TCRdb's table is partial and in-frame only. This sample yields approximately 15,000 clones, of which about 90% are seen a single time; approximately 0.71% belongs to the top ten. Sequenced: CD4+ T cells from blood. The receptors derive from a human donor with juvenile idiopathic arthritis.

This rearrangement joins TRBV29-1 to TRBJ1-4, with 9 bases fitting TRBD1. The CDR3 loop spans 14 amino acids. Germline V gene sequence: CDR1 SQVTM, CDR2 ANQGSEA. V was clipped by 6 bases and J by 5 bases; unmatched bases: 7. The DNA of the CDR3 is TGCAGCGTAGCGGACAGGGGCCAGAATGAAAAACTGTTTTTT. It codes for CSVADRGQNEKLFF.

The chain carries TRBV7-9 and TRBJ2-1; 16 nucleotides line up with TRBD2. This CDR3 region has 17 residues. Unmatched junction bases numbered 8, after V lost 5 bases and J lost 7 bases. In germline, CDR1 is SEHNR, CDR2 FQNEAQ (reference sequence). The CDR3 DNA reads TGTGCCAGCAGCCCGGGACTAGCGGGGGGGCGGGGTAATGAGCAGTTCTTC. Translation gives CASSPGLAGGRGNEQFF.

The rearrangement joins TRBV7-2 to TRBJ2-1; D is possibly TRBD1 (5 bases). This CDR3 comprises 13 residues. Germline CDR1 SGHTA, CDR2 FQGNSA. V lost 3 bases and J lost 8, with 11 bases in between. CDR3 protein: CASSFDQGDEQFF. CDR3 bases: TGTGCCAGCAGCTTTGACCAGGGCGATGAGCAGTTCTTC.

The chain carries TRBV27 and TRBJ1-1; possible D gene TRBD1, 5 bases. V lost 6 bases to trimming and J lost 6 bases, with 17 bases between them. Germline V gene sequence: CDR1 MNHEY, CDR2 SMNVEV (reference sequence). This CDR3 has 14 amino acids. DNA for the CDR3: TGTGCCAGCAGCGTAGCATATGACAGTTCTGAAGCTTTCTTT. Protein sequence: CASSVAYDSSEAFF.

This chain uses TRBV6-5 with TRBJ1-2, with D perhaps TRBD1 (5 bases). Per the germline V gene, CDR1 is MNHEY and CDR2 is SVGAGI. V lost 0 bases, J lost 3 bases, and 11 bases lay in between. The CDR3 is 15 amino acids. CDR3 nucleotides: TGTGCCAGCAGTTACTCGATTCAGGGTGACTATGGCTACACCTTC. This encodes CASSYSIQGDYGYTF.

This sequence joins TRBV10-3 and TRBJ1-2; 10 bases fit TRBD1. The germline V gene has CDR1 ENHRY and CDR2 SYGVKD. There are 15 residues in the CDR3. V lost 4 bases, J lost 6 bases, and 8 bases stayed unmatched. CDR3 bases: TGTGCCATCAGTGGGTCCTTGACAGGGGGCCATGGCTACACCTTC. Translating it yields CAISGSLTGGHGYTF.